This TCR beta chain was captured in a study of shared clonotypes between healthy human individuals. Study as a whole: There were three CD4 naive, three CD4 memory, two CD8 naive and one CD8 memory plates per donor. Broader study findings: For naive CD4 cells, around 5% of clonotypes were shared across a few donors.

Remarks on this clone: Its cognate antigen is unknown.

V was shortened by 4 bases and J by 3 bases, with 6 bases between the two germline ends. CDR1 SGHTA and CDR2 FQGNSA come from the germline V gene. CDR3 length: 13 residues. Caucasian adults residing in Nashville, Tennessee made up all the donors. Some clones are missing from TCRdb's copy, which holds only in-frame ones; the method was immunoSEQ multiplex PCR. The sample consists of about 2.4 million clones, over 85% of them appearing once. J is TRBJ2-2 and V is TRBV7-2; D unclear. This sequence originates from a man younger than 35 in good health. Some clones in this sample may be carry-over from other donors' samples. Sequencing used naive CD4+ T cells from PBMCs. Noted subset: CD45RA+ positively selected. Written as DNA, the CDR3 is TGTGCCAGCAGCTCCCGGTACACCGGGGAGCTGTTTTTT. Protein: CASSSRYTGELFF.